The 30 T cell receptor beta chains in this list originate from one sample, sequenced in a study of EBV T-cell therapy then PD-1 blockade in nasopharyngeal carcinoma. Time point of the sample: 266 days after commencement of treatment, after nivolumab therapy. Treatment meaning: AdE1-LMPpoly-expanded autologous EBV-specific T-cell therapy followed by anti-PD-1 nivolumab. These TCRs' antigens remain unknown. The data were produced by immunoSEQ multiplex PCR, yet TCRdb's version contains in-frame clones alone and is incomplete. This sample has about 20,000 clones, with around 84% found just once. This specimen consisted of CD8+ T cells from blood, obtained at roughly day 250 from a patient whose treatment included autologous EBV-specific T cells and nivolumab. The receptor set was obtained from a middle-aged man with nasopharyngeal carcinoma.

The chain is built from TRBV9 and TRBJ1-1; D is perhaps TRBD1 (5 bases). The V end was cut by 3 bases, the J end by 3 bases, with 15 bases between. The CDR3 length is 15 residues. From germline, CDR1 is SGDLS and CDR2 YYNGEE. The CDR3 DNA sequence: TGTGCCAGCAGCGCCCCAGGAGGAGGGGACACTGAAGCTTTCTTT. Protein: CASSAPGGGDTEAFF.

The chain is built from TRBV6-5 and TRBJ1-2; no clear D. The CDR3 has 14 residues. The V gene lost 1 base and the J gene lost 6 bases, with 12 bases spanning the gap. Germline values: CDR1 MNHEY, CDR2 SVGAGI. The CDR3: CASSYLGGFNGYTF. Written as DNA, the CDR3 is TGTGCCAGCAGTTACTTGGGCGGGTTTAATGGCTACACCTTC.

The sample holds a few counts of this clone. This chain links TRBV10-1 with TRBJ2-5; unclear D gene. Trimming stripped 2 bases from V and 4 bases from J, with 8 bases between. CDR1 WNHNN and CDR2 SYGVQD come from the germline V gene (reference sequence). This CDR3 has 13 amino acids. CDR3 in amino acids: CASSEPALETQYF. As DNA, the CDR3 is TGCGCCAGCAGTGAGCCGGCTCTAGAGACCCAGTACTTC.

This clone was seen only once. The CDR3: CASTGQGGELFF. The CDR3 nucleotides are TGTGCCAGCACTGGACAGGGAGGGGAGCTGTTTTTT. The chain couples TRBV13 to TRBJ2-2, with 8 bases aligning to TRBD1. Germline CDR1 is PRHDT and CDR2 is FYEKMQ (reference sequence). The CDR3 covers 12 residues. V lost 7 bases to trimming and J lost 8 bases; unmatched junction nucleotides: 3. The whole variable domain, remainder taken from reference TRBV13 and TRBJ2-2, is AAGVIQSPRHLIKEKRETATLKCYPIPRHDTVYWYQQGPGQDPQFLISFYEKMQSDKGSIPDRFSAQQFSDYHSELNMSSLELGDSALYFCASTGQGGELFFGEGSRLTVL.

This rearrangement joins TRBV3-1 (or the pseudogene TRBV3-2) to TRBJ2-2; the D gene could be TRBD1 or TRBD2 (6 bases each). The CDR3 is 15 amino acids. Germline V gives CDR1 LGHDT, CDR2 YNNKEL (reference sequence). Trimming stripped 8 bases from V and 5 bases from J, with 18 bases between. CDR3 protein: CASHPQGRRTGELFF. The CDR3 coding sequence is TGTGCCAGCCACCCCCAGGGGAGGAGGACCGGGGAGCTGTTTTTT.

This chain connects TRBV27 to TRBJ1-1; 8 nucleotides align to TRBD1. J lost 3 bases, V lost 5 bases, and 5 bases had no gene match. Germline CDR1 and CDR2: MNHEY and SMNVEV (reference sequence). The CDR3 totals 14 residues. The CDR3 loop is CASSAQGADTEAFF. The DNA for the CDR3 is TGTGCCAGCAGTGCCCAGGGGGCGGACACTGAAGCTTTCTTT.

J is TRBJ1-1 and V is TRBV7-2, with D possibly being TRBD1 (6 bases). V lost 2 bases to trimming and J lost 0 bases, with 10 bases between them. Germline assignment: CDR1 SGHTA and CDR2 FQGNSA. The CDR3 runs 15 residues. CDR3 nucleotide sequence: TGTGCCAGCAGCTTATCAGGGGCAATGAACACTGAAGCTTTCTTT. Its protein product is CASSLSGAMNTEAFF.

The rearrangement uses TRBV27 and TRBJ2-2; weak D call: TRBD1 (6 bases). Germline CDR1 is MNHEY and CDR2 is SMNVEV (reference sequence). V was shortened by 7 bases and J by 3 bases, with 12 bases between the two germline ends. The CDR3 has 14 amino acids. CDR3 nucleotide sequence: TGTGCCAGCAACAGGGTCGGGGACACCGGGGAGCTGTTTTTT. Translated: CASNRVGDTGELFF.

The genes are TRBV9 and TRBJ2-7; perhaps TRBD1 as D (5 bases). V gave up 3 bases and J gave up 6 bases, with 10 bases separating them. This CDR3 is built from 12 residues. Germline values: CDR1 SGDLS, CDR2 YYNGEE. CDR3 DNA sequence: TGTGCCAGCAGCGGCCAGGGTGTCGAGCAGTACTTC. It specifies CASSGQGVEQYF.

This clone was detected only once. V usage is TRBV27 and J usage is TRBJ2-3; the D gene is possibly TRBD2 (7 bases). The CDR3 is 20 residues long. In germline, CDR1 is MNHEY, CDR2 SMNVEV (reference sequence). V shed 5 bases and J shed 5 bases, with 32 bases lying between them. The CDR3 loop reads CASSPLAPYHGGGPEDTQYF. Here the CDR3 DNA reads TGTGCCAGCAGTCCCCTCGCTCCTTATCATGGCGGGGGCCCGGAAGATACGCAGTATTTT.

V usage is TRBV5-4 and J usage is TRBJ1-1; the D is unclear. Trimming shortened V by 1 base and J by 4 bases, and 11 bases separated the two germline ends. Germline V gene sequence: CDR1 SGHNT, CDR2 YYREEE (reference sequence). This CDR3 spans 14 amino acids. In DNA form, the CDR3 reads TGTGCCAGCAGCTTGTCGGGGAGTGGCACTGAAGCTTTCTTT. Its protein product is CASSLSGSGTEAFF.

The V call is TRBV5-4, the J call TRBJ1-2, with D hard to call. The germline V and J ends were trimmed by 0 bases and 8 bases, with 8 bases remaining between them. Germline CDR1 SGHNT, CDR2 YYREEE (reference sequence). This CDR3 has 12 residues. The CDR3 DNA sequence: TGTGCCAGCAGCTTGGGGCCAGCCGGCTACACCTTC. Its translation: CASSLGPAGYTF. Filled out from reference TRBV5-4 and TRBJ1-2, the complete variable domain reads ETGVTQSPTHLIKTRGQQVTLRCSSQSGHNTVSWYQQALGQGPQFIFQYYREEENGRGNFPPRFSGLQFPNYSSELNVNALELDDSALYLCASSLGPAGYTFGSGTRLTVV.

This clone was seen a handful of times. This sequence joins TRBV10-3 and TRBJ2-3; either TRBD1 or TRBD2 may fit D (6 bases each). V was cut by 3 bases and J by 0 bases, with 10 bases left in between. The CDR3 covers 15 residues. Looked up from germline, CDR1 is ENHRY and CDR2 is SYGVKD. The CDR3 DNA sequence: TGTGCCATCAGTGAATCGGGGGCGAGCACAGATACGCAGTATTTT. Its translation: CAISESGASTDTQYF.

The J gene is TRBJ2-7, the V gene TRBV9, with TRBD1 matching over 9 bases. Germline assignment: CDR1 SGDLS and CDR2 YYNGEE. This CDR3 is built from 14 residues. V lost 2 bases and J lost 7; bases outside the gene matches: 7. CDR3 bases: TGTGCCAGCAGCGTCGGGACAGGGAAGAGGGAGCAGTACTTC. Translating gives CASSVGTGKREQYF.

This chain connects TRBV4-3 to TRBJ1-1; 8 bases map to TRBD1. The CDR3 sequence is 15 residues long. V lost 0 bases, J lost 1 base, and 1 base stayed unmatched. Germline lookup yields CDR1 LGHNA and CDR2 YSLEER. This CDR3 reads CASSQDTGGNTEAFF. DNA for the CDR3: TGCGCCAGCAGCCAAGATACAGGGGGGAACACTGAAGCTTTCTTT.

This chain uses TRBV9 with TRBJ2-7, with 11 bases lining up with TRBD2. Unmatched junction bases numbered 4, after V lost 3 bases and J lost 5 bases. This CDR3 region has 14 residues. CDR1 is SGDLS and CDR2 is YYNGEE in the germline V gene. The CDR3: CASSGLAGKHEQYF. CDR3 in DNA: TGTGCCAGCAGCGGACTAGCGGGGAAGCACGAGCAGTACTTC.

V and J are TRBV4-3 and TRBJ1-2; D is perhaps TRBD1 (5 bases). Between the trimmed V and J ends, which lost 1 base and 4 bases, there was a span of 10 bases. CDR1 and CDR2 from the germline V gene are LGHNA and YSLEER. This CDR3 region has 14 residues. CDR3 in amino acids: CASSQGQGFYGYTF. The CDR3, as DNA: TGCGCCAGCAGCCAAGGGCAGGGCTTCTATGGCTACACCTTC.

The chain is built from TRBV4-3 and TRBJ2-2; TRBD1 or TRBD2 may be the D gene (5 bases each). Per germline, CDR1 LGHNA and CDR2 YSLEER. Trimming took 0 bases from V and 3 from J, leaving 20 bases between them. The CDR3 length is 19 residues. The CDR3 DNA is TGCGCCAGCAGCCAAGATACAATGACGGGGCTGGGGGACACCGGGGAGCTGTTTTTT. Protein product: CASSQDTMTGLGDTGELFF.

The rearrangement uses TRBV28 and TRBJ2-5; 7 bases are a match to TRBD1. This CDR3 spans 16 amino acids. Germline loops: CDR1 MDHEN, CDR2 SYDVKM. Germline trimming cut 3 bases from V and 2 bases from J; bases unmatched to any gene: 9. This chain's CDR3 is CASSFIEGARQETQYF. In DNA form, the CDR3 reads TGTGCCAGCAGTTTTATCGAGGGGGCGAGGCAAGAGACCCAGTACTTC.

Only one count was recorded for this clone. The rearrangement joins TRBV6-1 to TRBJ2-7, with TRBD1 as a possible D gene (5 bases). The V and J ends lost 8 bases and 1 base respectively, with 12 bases between them. The germline V gene encodes CDR1 MNHNS and CDR2 SASEGT. This CDR3 is built from 13 residues. The CDR3 DNA reads as TGTGCCAGCCAGGGATACGGATCCTACGAGCAGTACTTC. It specifies CASQGYGSYEQYF.

This clone occurred once. The chain recombines TRBV7-2 with TRBJ2-7, with D perhaps given as TRBD1 or TRBD2 (5 bases each). This CDR3 has 15 amino acids. The V gene lost 1 base and the J gene lost 3 bases, with 13 bases spanning the gap. Germline CDR1 and CDR2: SGHTA and FQGNSA. The CDR3 region has the DNA TGTGCCAGCAGCTTAGTGGGGGAGCCCCACTACGAGCAGTACTTC. Its protein product is CASSLVGEPHYEQYF.

This clone came up once. The chain combines TRBV4-3 with TRBJ1-2, with D uncertain. The V gene lost 1 base and the J gene lost 5 bases, with 5 bases spanning the gap. Germline V gives CDR1 LGHNA, CDR2 YSLEER. The CDR3 has 12 residues. DNA for the CDR3: TGCGCCAGCAGCCAAGGGTATTATGGCTACACCTTC. It yields the protein CASSQGYYGYTF.

The chain is built from TRBV6-2 or TRBV6-3 and TRBJ2-3, with TRBD2 matching over 9 bases. The CDR3 is 16 residues long. Germline values: CDR1 MNHEY, CDR2 SVGEGT. J lost 8 bases, V lost 5 bases, and 14 bases had no gene match. The CDR3 region has the DNA TGTGCCAGCAGTAGGCCCCAGCGGGGGGTGTATGGTACGCAGTATTTT. Translated: CASSRPQRGVYGTQYF.

The chain recombines TRBV4-2 with TRBJ2-7; 8 bases agree with TRBD1. Trimming at V came to 0 bases and at J to 2 bases, leaving 9 bases not matched to a gene. Germline CDR1 is LGHNA and CDR2 is YNFKEQ. The CDR3 has 17 residues. The CDR3 protein is CASSQERVEQGAYEQYF. The CDR3 nucleotides read TGTGCCAGCAGCCAAGAACGAGTGGAACAGGGGGCCTACGAGCAGTACTTC.

The chain carries TRBV28 and TRBJ2-6; 7 bases line up with TRBD2. This CDR3 is 16 amino acids long. Germline V gene lookup returns CDR1 MDHEN and CDR2 SYDVKM. The V gene end was trimmed by 9 bases and the J gene end by 0 bases; junction bases not matched to a gene: 8. This CDR3 reads CASLGGDLSGANVLTF. DNA for the CDR3: TGTGCCAGTCTTGGGGGGGACCTCTCTGGGGCCAACGTCCTGACTTTC. The full variable domain, rest sourced from reference TRBV28 and TRBJ2-6, is DVKVTQSSRYLVKRTGEKVFLECVQDMDHENMFWYRQDPGLGLRLIYFSYDVKMKEKGDIPEGYSVSREKKERFSLILESASTNQTSMYLCASLGGDLSGANVLTFGAGSRLTVL.

The chain carries TRBV7-3 and TRBJ1-4; 7 bases are a match to TRBD1. The junction had 6 bases not matched to a gene; V was cut back by 5 bases and J by 3 bases. CDR3 length: 15 amino acids. From germline, CDR1 is SGHTA and CDR2 FQGTGA. This CDR3 is CASSATGAANEKLFF. The CDR3 DNA reads as TGTGCCAGCAGCGCCACAGGGGCGGCTAATGAAAAACTGTTTTTT.

This clone is medium-sized within its sample. Other DNA sequences within the sample encode an identical CDR3. The CDR3 here is CASSQGGQSYEQYF. The CDR3, as DNA: TGTGCCAGCAGCCAGGGGGGACAGTCCTACGAGCAGTACTTC. The chain is built from TRBV4-2 and TRBJ2-7, with D possibly matching TRBD1 (7 bases). Germline CDR1 is LGHNA and CDR2 is YNFKEQ. This CDR3 is 14 amino acids long. The V end was cut by 3 bases, the J end by 1 base, with 10 bases between.

CDR3 protein: CATSDKGGHGYTF. In DNA, the CDR3 is TGTGCCACCAGTGATAAGGGGGGGCATGGCTACACCTTC. The gene calls are TRBV24-1 and TRBJ1-2, with D possibly being TRBD1 (6 bases). CDR3 length: 13 amino acids. Germline V gene lookup returns CDR1 KGHDR and CDR2 SFDVKD. V lost 3 bases, J lost 6 bases, and 10 bases lay in between.

The J gene is TRBJ2-5, the V gene TRBV11-3; D gene ambiguous. This CDR3 comprises 13 residues. Trimming cost V 4 bases and J 1 base, with 7 bases left between them. Germline lookup yields CDR1 SGHNT and CDR2 YENEEA. The CDR3 loop reads CASSSPGQETQYF. CDR3 DNA: TGTGCCAGCAGCTCCCCGGGCCAAGAGACCCAGTACTTC.

J is TRBJ2-7 and V is TRBV27; D gene ambiguous. CDR3 length: 15 residues. The germline V gene has CDR1 MNHEY and CDR2 SMNVEV (reference sequence). The V end was cut by 3 bases, the J end by 3 bases, with 15 bases between. The CDR3 loop is CASSFVSYGSYEQYF. The CDR3 DNA reads as TGTGCCAGCAGTTTCGTTTCGTACGGAAGCTACGAGCAGTACTTC.